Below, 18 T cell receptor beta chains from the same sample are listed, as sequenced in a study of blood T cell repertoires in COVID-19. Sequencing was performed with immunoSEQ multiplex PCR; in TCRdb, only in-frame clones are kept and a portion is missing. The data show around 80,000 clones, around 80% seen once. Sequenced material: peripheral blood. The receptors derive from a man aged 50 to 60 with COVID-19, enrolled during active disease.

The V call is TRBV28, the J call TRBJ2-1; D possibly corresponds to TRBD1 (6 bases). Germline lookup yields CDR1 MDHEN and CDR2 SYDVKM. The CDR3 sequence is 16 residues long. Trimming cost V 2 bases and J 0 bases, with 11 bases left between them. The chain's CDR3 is CASSLLVGGSYNEQFF. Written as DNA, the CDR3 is TGTGCCAGCAGTTTACTGGTAGGGGGCTCCTACAATGAGCAGTTCTTC.

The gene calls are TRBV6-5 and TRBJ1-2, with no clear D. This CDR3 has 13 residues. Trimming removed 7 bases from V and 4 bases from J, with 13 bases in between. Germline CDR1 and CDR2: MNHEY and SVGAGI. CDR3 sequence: CASNLERSYGYTF. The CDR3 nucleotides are TGTGCCAGCAACTTGGAGCGGAGCTATGGCTACACCTTC.

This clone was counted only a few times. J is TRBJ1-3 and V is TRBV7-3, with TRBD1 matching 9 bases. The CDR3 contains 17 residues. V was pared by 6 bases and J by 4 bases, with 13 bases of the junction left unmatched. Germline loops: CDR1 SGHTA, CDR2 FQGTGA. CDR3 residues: CASRRDHRDRDGNTIYF. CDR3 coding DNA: TGTGCCAGCAGAAGAGATCACCGGGACAGGGACGGAAACACCATATATTTT.

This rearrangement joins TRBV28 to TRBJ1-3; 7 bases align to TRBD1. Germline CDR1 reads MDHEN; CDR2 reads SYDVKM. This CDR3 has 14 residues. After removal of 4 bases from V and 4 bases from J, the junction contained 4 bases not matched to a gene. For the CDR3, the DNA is TGTGCCAGCAGTTCAACAGGGGACGGAAACACCATATATTTT. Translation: CASSSTGDGNTIYF.

CDR3 nucleotide sequence: TGTGCCAGCAGTTTACCACCCCCCGGGACAGTGGTGTATGGCTACACCTTC. Protein sequence: CASSLPPPGTVVYGYTF. The chain has TRBV28 and TRBJ1-2, with 7 bases identical to TRBD1. Germline lookup yields CDR1 MDHEN and CDR2 SYDVKM. The CDR3 is 17 amino acids. V was pared by 2 bases and J by 5 bases, with 14 bases of the junction left unmatched.

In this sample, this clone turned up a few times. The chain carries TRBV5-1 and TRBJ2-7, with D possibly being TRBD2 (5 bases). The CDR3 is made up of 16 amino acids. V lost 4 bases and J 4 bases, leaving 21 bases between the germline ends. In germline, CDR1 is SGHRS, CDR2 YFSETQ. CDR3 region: CASSPRREGSVYEQYF. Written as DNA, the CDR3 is TGCGCCAGCAGCCCCCGCCGGGAAGGATCCGTTTACGAGCAGTACTTC.

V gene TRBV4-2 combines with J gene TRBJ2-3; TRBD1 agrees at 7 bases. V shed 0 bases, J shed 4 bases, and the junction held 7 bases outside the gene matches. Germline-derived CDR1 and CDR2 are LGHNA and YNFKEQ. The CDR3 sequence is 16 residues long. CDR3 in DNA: TGTGCCAGCAGCCAAGAACAGGGCAGGGGGTCAGATACGCAGTATTTT. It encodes CASSQEQGRGSDTQYF.

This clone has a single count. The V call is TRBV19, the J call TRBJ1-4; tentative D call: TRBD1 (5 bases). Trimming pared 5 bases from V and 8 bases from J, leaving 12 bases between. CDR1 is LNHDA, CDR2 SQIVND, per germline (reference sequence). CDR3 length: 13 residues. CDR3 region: CASSSQGGEKLFF. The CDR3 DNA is TGTGCCAGTAGTTCGCAGGGTGGGGAAAAACTGTTTTTT.

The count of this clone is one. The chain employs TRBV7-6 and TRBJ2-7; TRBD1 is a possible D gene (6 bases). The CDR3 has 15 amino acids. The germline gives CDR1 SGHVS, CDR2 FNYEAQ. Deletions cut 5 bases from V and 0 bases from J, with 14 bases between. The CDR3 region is CASSPGAGDSYEQYF. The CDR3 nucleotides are TGTGCCAGCAGCCCTGGGGCAGGGGACTCCTACGAGCAGTACTTC.

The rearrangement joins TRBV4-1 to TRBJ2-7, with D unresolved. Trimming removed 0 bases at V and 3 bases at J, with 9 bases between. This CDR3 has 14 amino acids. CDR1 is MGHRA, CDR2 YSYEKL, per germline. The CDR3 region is CASSQDPTYYEQYF. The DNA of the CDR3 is TGCGCCAGCAGCCAAGACCCTACTTACTACGAGCAGTACTTC.

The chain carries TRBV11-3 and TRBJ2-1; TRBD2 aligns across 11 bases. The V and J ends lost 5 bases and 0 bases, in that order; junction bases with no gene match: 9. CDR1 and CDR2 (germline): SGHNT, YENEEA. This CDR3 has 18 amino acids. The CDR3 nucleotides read TGTGCCAGCAGCACCAGGACTAGCGGGCCGAGCTCCTACAATGAGCAGTTCTTC. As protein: CASSTRTSGPSSYNEQFF.

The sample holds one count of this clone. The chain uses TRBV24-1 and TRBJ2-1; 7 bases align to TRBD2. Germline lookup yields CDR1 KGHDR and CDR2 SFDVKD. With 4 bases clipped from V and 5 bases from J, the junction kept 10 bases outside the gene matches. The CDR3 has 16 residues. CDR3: CATSDPGLEGDNEQFF. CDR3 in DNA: TGTGCCACCAGTGACCCAGGACTAGAAGGGGACAATGAGCAGTTCTTC.

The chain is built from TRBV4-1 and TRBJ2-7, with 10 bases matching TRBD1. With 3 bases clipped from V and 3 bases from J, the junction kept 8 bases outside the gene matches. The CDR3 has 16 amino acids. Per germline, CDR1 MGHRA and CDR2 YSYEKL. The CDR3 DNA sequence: TGCGCCAGCAGCCATGGGACAGGGGAATCCTTCTACGAGCAGTACTTC. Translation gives CASSHGTGESFYEQYF.

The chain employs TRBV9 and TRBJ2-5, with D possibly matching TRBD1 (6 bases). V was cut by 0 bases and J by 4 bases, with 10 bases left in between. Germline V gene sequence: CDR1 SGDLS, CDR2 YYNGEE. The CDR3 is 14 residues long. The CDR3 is CASSVGQGRETQYF. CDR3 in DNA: TGTGCCAGCAGCGTAGGCCAGGGGAGAGAGACCCAGTACTTC.

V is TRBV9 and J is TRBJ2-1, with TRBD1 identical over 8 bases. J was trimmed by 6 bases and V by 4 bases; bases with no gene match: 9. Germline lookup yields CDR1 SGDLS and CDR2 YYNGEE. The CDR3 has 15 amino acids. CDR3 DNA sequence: TGTGCCAGCAGCCCTAGGACAGGGAGTAGCAATGAGCAGTTCTTC. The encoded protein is CASSPRTGSSNEQFF.

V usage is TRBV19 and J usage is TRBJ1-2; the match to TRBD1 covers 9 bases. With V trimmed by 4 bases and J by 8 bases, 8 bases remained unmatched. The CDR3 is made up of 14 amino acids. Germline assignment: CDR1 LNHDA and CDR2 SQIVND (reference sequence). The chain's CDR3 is CASSTRDRAKGYTF. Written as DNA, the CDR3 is TGTGCCAGTAGTACGCGGGACAGGGCGAAAGGCTACACCTTC.

CDR3 amino acids: CASSQKGAYNEQFF. The CDR3 DNA reads as TGTGCCAGCAGCCAAAAAGGAGCCTACAATGAGCAGTTCTTC. The V call is TRBV3-1 (or the pseudogene TRBV3-2), the J call TRBJ2-1; D unclear. There are 14 residues in the CDR3. Per the germline V gene, CDR1 is LGHDT and CDR2 is YNNKEL (reference sequence). V lost 2 bases to trimming and J lost 2 bases, with 7 bases between them.

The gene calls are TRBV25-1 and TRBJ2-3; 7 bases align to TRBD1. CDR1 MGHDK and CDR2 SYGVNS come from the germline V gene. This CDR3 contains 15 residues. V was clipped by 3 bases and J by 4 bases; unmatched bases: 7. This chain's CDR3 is CASSEKTGVSDTQYF. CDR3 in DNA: TGTGCCAGCAGTGAGAAAACAGGGGTATCAGATACGCAGTATTTT.